This T cell receptor (beta chain) was captured in a study of T-cell memory formation after mild COVID-19. Whole-study context: The two donors had largely donor-specific TCR clusters.

CDR3 length: 12 residues. Looked up from germline, CDR1 is SEHNR and CDR2 is FQNEAQ (reference sequence). Trimming pared 11 bases from V and 6 bases from J, leaving 16 bases between. TCRdb analysed the 5' RACE reads with MiXCR anew, one entry per CDR3 protein. The sample shows 290,000 or so distinct CDR3 sequences, approximately 19% of them seen only once. The V and J genes are TRBV7-9 and TRBJ1-2; perhaps TRBD1 as D (6 bases). The clonotype originates from a man aged 18 to 30 who had mild COVID-19 (a few samples of this study predate the infection). Cell type and time point are not known. Sequencing was done on a sample of PBMCs or a T cell subset sorted from them (not recorded which). CDR3 nucleotides: TGTGCCGAAGGGAGGGGGGATGATGGCTACACCTTC. Translating it yields CAEGRGDDGYTF.